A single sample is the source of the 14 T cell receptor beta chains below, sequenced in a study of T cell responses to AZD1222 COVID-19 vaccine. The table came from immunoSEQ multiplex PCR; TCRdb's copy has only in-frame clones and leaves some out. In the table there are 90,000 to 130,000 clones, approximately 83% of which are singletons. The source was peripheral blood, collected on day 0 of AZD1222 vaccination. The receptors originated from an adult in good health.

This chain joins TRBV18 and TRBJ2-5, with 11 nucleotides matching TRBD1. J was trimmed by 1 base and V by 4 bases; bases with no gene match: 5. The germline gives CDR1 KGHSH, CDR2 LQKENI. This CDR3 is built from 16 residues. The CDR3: CASSLGTGGFQETQYF. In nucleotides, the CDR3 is TGTGCCAGCTCACTTGGGACAGGGGGTTTCCAAGAGACCCAGTACTTC.

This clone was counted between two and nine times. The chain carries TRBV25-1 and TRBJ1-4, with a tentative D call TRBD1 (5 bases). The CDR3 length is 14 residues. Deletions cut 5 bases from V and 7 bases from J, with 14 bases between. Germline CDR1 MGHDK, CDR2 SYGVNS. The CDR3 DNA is TGTGCCAGCAGTTCACAGGCAGGTTTTGAAAAACTGTTTTTT. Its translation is CASSSQAGFEKLFF.

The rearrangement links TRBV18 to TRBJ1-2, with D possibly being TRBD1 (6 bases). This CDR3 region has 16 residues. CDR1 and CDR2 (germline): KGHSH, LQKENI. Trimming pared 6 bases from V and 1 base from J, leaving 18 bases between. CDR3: CASSPMGDNYNYGYTF. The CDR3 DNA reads TGTGCCAGCTCCCCCATGGGGGACAACTATAACTATGGCTACACCTTC.

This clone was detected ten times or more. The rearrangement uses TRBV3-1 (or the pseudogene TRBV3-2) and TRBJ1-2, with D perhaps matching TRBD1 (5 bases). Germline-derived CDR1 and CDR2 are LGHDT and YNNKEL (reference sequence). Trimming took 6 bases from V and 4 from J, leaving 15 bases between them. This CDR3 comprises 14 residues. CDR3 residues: CASRDAGSVYGYTF. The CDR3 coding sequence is TGTGCCAGCAGGGACGCAGGGTCTGTCTATGGCTACACCTTC.

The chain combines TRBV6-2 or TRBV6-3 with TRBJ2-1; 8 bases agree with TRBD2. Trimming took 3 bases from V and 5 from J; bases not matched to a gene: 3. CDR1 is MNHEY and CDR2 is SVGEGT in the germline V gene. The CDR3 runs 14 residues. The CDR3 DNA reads TGTGCCAGCAGTTATTTCGGGAGGGACAATGAGCAGTTCTTC. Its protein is CASSYFGRDNEQFF.

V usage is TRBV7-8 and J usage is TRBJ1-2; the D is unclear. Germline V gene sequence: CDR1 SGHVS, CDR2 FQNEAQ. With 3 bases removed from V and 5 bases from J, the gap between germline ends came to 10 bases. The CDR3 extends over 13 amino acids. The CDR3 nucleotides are TGTGCCAGCAGCTTGTCGATACGGTATGGCTACACCTTC. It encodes CASSLSIRYGYTF.

The CDR3 protein is CASIGWTAESPLHF. The CDR3 coding sequence is TGTGCCAGCATCGGTTGGACAGCAGAGTCACCCCTCCACTTT. The V gene is TRBV2, the J gene TRBJ1-6; D perhaps matches TRBD1 (6 bases). Germline values: CDR1 SNHLY, CDR2 FYNNEI. The CDR3 spans 14 residues. Trimming stripped 7 bases from V and 10 bases from J, with 17 bases between.

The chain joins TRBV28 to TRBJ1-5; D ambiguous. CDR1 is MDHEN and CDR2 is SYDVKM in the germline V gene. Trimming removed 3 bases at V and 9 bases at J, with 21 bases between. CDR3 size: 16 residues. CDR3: CASSFYGVQLGGPQHF. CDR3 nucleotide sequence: TGTGCCAGCAGTTTTTATGGGGTTCAGCTCGGTGGGCCCCAGCATTTT.

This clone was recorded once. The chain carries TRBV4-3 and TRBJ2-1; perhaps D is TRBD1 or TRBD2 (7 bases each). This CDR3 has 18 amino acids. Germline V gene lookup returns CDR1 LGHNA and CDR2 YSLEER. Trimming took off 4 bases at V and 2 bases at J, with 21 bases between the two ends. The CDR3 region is CASSRFVTGAGAYNEQFF. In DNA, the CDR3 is TGCGCCAGCAGCCGCTTTGTAACAGGGGCGGGGGCCTACAATGAGCAGTTCTTC.

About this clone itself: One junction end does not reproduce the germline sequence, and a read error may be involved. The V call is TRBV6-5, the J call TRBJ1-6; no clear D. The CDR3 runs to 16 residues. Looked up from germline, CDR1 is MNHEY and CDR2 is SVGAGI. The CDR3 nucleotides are TGTGCCAGCAGTTACTCGTTGTCCGCTTATAGTTCACCCCTCCACTTT. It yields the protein CASSYSLSAYSSPLHF.

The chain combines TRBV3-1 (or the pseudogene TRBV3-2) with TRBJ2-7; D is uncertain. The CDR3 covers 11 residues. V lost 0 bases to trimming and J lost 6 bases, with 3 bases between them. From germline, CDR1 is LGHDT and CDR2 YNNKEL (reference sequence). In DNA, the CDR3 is TGTGCCAGCAGCCAAGACGGCGAGCAGTACTTC. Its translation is CASSQDGEQYF.

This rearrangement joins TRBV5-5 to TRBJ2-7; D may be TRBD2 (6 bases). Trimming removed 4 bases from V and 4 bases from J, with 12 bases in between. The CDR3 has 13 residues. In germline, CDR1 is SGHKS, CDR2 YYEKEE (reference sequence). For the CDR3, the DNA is TGTGCCAGCAGCCACTTCGGAGGGTACGAGCAGTACTTC. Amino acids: CASSHFGGYEQYF.

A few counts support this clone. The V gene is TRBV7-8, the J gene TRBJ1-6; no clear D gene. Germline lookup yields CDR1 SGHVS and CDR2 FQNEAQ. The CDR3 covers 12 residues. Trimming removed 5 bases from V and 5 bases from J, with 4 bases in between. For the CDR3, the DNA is TGTGCCAGCAGCCGTGATAATTCACCCCTCCACTTT. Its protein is CASSRDNSPLHF.

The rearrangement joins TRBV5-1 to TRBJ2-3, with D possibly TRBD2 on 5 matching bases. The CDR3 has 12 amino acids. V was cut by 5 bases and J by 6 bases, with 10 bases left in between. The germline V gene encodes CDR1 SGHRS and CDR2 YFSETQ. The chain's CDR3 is CASRDWRDTQYF. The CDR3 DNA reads TGCGCCAGCAGGGACTGGAGGGATACGCAGTATTTT.